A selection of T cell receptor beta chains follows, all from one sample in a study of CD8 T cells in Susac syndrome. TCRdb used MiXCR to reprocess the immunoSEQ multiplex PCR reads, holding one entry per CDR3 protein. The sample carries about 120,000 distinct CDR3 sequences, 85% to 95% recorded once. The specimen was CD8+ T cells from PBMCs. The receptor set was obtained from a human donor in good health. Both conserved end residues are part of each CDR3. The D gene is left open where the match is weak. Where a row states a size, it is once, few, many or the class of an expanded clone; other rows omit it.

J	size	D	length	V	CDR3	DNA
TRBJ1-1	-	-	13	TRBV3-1	CASSLLGGKEAFF	TGTGCCAGCAGCCTCCTGGGAGGAAAAGAAGCTTTCTTT
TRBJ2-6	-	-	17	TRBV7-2	CASSWRGHHSGANVLTF	TGTGCCAGCAGCTGGAGGGGTCACCACTCTGGGGCCAACGTCCTGACTTTC
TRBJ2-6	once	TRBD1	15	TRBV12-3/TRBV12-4	CASRQTGDGANVLTF	TGTGCCAGCAGGCAAACAGGGGACGGGGCCAACGTCCTGACTTTC
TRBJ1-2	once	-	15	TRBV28	CASSSTRGRNYGYTF	TGTGCCAGCAGTTCCACCAGGGGAAGGAACTATGGCTACACCTTC
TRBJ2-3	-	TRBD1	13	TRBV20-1	CSAATGVSDTQYF	TGCAGTGCTGCGACAGGGGTATCAGATACGCAGTATTTT
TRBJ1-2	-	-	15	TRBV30	CAWSVGGGADYGHTF	-
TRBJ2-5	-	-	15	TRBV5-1	CASSSGGSGRETQYF	TGCGCCAGCAGCTCCGGAGGGTCAGGGCGCGAGACCCAGTACTTC
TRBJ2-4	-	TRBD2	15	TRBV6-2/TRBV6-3	CASSSLGAGGNIQYF	TGTGCCAGCAGTTCCCTCGGAGCGGGGGGGAACATTCAGTACTTC
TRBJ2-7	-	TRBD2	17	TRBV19	CASSIAAGGAQSYEQYF	TGTGCCAGTAGTATTGCGGCGGGGGGGGCCCAATCCTACGAGCAGTACTTC
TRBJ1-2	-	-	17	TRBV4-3	CASSQDSLPGSTYGYTF	TGCGCCAGCAGCCAAGATTCGCTTCCCGGCAGTACCTATGGCTACACCTTC
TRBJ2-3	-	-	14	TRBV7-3	CASSPRLGTDTQYF	TGTGCCAGCAGCCCTCGACTAGGCACAGATACGCAGTATTTT